This T cell receptor beta chain derives from a study of neurological immune-mediated disorders. 5'RACE employing 10-nucleotide random UMIs yielded the cDNA. TCRdb re-derived calls from the 5' RACE reads in MiXCR, one entry per CDR3 protein. The data contain tens of thousands of distinct CDR3 sequences, 9.5% to 12% of them seen just once; the ten biggest clones take up about 2%. The CDR3 sequence is 15 residues long. CDR1 and CDR2 (germline): MNHNS, SASEGT. Trimming cost V 2 bases and J 2 bases, with 12 bases left between them. This clonotype was seen repeatedly, ten times or more. The sequencing input was PBMCs. This clonotype was obtained from a man in his 60s in good health. This chain joins TRBV6-1 and TRBJ1-1; possible D gene TRBD1, 5 bases. The CDR3 spells CASSEISTVNTEAFF. DNA for the CDR3: TGTGCCAGCAGTGAAATATCGACAGTCAACACTGAAGCTTTCTTT.